The 2 T cell receptor beta chains below come from one sample, sequenced in a study of blood T cells in healthy people across ages (dated by TCRdb to between 2014 and 2016). Library preparation employed 5' RACE. Data came from an Illumina HiSeq 2500. The second PCR ran for roughly 7 to 11 cycles and used a J-beta primer mix along with a sample-barcoded 5' primer. The public reads were quality trimmed at Q25 with fastp and then assembled into clones with MiXCR by TCRdb, keeping productive beta chains. CDR3 protein duplicates are merged, each entry listing the most common genes and DNA. The sample table holds 780,000 or so distinct CDR3 sequences, of which 20% to 25% were seen once. 3% to 4% of the sample rests with the top ten. The same data also went into a second study, on T cells of mothers and their children.

Sequencing was performed on blood. These receptors all stem from a boy aged 5-17 years in good health.

J is TRBJ2-7 and V is TRBV29-1; 10 bases map to TRBD1. Germline V gene lookup returns CDR1 SQVTM and CDR2 ANQGSEA. The CDR3 sequence is 13 residues long. V shed 5 bases, J shed 6 bases, and the junction held 7 bases outside the gene matches. CDR3 nucleotide sequence: TGCAGCGTTTTCGGGACAGGGGCAGTCGAGCAGTACTTC. It specifies CSVFGTGAVEQYF.

This clonotype has a handful of counts. The gene calls are TRBV7-9 and TRBJ1-4; 10 bases line up with TRBD1. V lost 5 bases, J lost 7 bases, and 7 bases stayed unmatched. Germline assignment: CDR1 SEHNR and CDR2 FQNEAQ (reference sequence). This CDR3 spans 15 amino acids. CDR3 in DNA: TGTGCCAGCAGCCCCCTTAGGGACAGGGGTGAAAAACTGTTTTTT. This codes for CASSPLRDRGEKLFF. The full variable domain, rest sourced from reference TRBV7-9 and TRBJ1-4, is DTGVSQNPRHKITKRGQNVTFRCDPISEHNRLYWYRQTLGQGPEFLTYFQNEAQLEKSRLLSDRFSAERPKGSFSTLEIQRTEQGDSAMYLCASSPLRDRGEKLFFGSGTQLSVL.